This entry lists 6 T cell receptor beta chains sequenced from one sample in a study of blood T cell repertoires in COVID-19. Only in-frame clones appear in the TCRdb table, and some are missing; sequencing was by immunoSEQ multiplex PCR. This sample has about 280,000 clones, with about 83% found just once. Sequenced sample: peripheral blood. These receptors all stem from a woman between 50 and 59 years old who had recovered from COVID-19.

The chain couples TRBV4-1 to TRBJ2-7; 7 nucleotides line up with TRBD2. From germline, CDR1 is MGHRA and CDR2 YSYEKL. Germline trimming cut 4 bases from V and 2 bases from J; bases unmatched to any gene: 8. This CDR3 has 15 residues. CDR3 in DNA: TGCGCCAGCAGCCGGGACGGGCGGGAGCCCTACGAGCAGTACTTC. Protein sequence: CASSRDGREPYEQYF.

On this clone: The junction departs from germline at one end; a sequencing error may be responsible. The J gene is TRBJ2-3, the V gene TRBV5-6; 8 bases fit TRBD2. CDR3 length: 14 amino acids. CDR1 and CDR2 from the germline V gene are SGHDT and YYEEEE. The CDR3 spells CASSDTRGGDTQYF. The CDR3 DNA follows: TGTGCCAGCAGCGACACCCGGGGGGGTGATACGCAATATTTT.

The J gene is TRBJ1-1, the V gene TRBV30; D unclear. V shed 1 base and J shed 7 bases, with 7 bases lying between them. The germline CDR1 and CDR2 sequences are GTSNPN and SVGIG (reference sequence). The CDR3 length is 11 residues. Here the CDR3 DNA reads TGTGCCTGGAGTGGAGTCGGTGAAGCTTTCTTT. It translates to CAWSGVGEAFF.

CDR3 sequence (DNA): TGTGCCAGCTCACCACCAGGGCGGGGTGAGCAGTTCTTC. Protein: CASSPPGRGEQFF. The chain employs TRBV18 and TRBJ2-1; perhaps TRBD2 as D (6 bases). CDR3 length equals 13 residues. Deletions cut 0 bases from V and 9 bases from J, with 9 bases between. Germline CDR1 is KGHSH and CDR2 is LQKENI.

The genes are TRBV11-3 and TRBJ2-7; 8 bases agree with TRBD1. J was trimmed by 5 bases and V by 2 bases; bases with no gene match: 8. CDR1 and CDR2 (germline): SGHNT, YENEEA. The CDR3 contains 15 residues. CDR3 bases: TGTGCCAGCAGCTTATCGACCGGACAGGGACACGAGCAGTACTTC. It encodes CASSLSTGQGHEQYF.

The rearrangement links TRBV12-3 or TRBV12-4 to TRBJ1-5, with TRBD1 matching over 7 bases. The CDR3 totals 13 residues. V lost 6 bases, J lost 6 bases, and 5 bases stayed unmatched. The CDR3 coding sequence is TGTGCCAGCAGCTGGGACAGTTCTCAGCCCCAGCATTTT. It codes for CASSWDSSQPQHF.